The sample holds a few counts of the clone carrying this TCR beta chain. Germline V gene sequence: CDR1 SGHRS, CDR2 YFSETQ. The CDR3 spans 16 residues. Trimming shortened V by 0 bases and J by 2 bases, and 14 bases separated the two germline ends. The data were obtained in a study of T cell changes during pregnancy in multiple sclerosis. Clones were read by immunoSEQ multiplex PCR, and TCRdb kept only the in-frame ones, dropping some. Altogether tens of thousands of clones are present, roughly nine tenths being singletons, with the ten largest covering roughly 0.5%. The V gene is TRBV5-1, the J gene TRBJ2-5; the D is unclear. The clonotype comes from a female donor with multiple sclerosis, enrolled in a pregnancy study. The sequences come from CD4+ T cells from peripheral blood mononuclear cells, collected in the first trimester of pregnancy. In DNA form, the CDR3 reads TGCGCCAGCAGCTTGGGGGCCACTCAGGTTCAAGAGACCCAGTACTTC. Encoded protein: CASSLGATQVQETQYF.